This T cell receptor (beta chain) was documented in a study of OX40 agonist ivuxolimab in advanced cancers. The repertoire was sequenced with immunoSEQ multiplex PCR; TCRdb's copy has only in-frame clones and lacks some. The table lists roughly 75,000 clones, 90% of them singletons. CDR1 and CDR2 from the germline V gene are SEHNR and FQNEAQ (reference sequence). V dropped 5 bases and J dropped 3 bases, with 12 bases sitting between them. This CDR3 contains 14 residues. The chain couples TRBV7-9 to TRBJ2-3; D remains ambiguous. The sequencing used CD4+ or CD8+ T cells sorted from blood, collected in a trial of the OX40 agonist ivuxolimab. This TCR came from an adult with an advanced solid tumor such as melanoma, head and neck, liver or kidney cancer. The CDR3 spells CASSHALGTDTQYF. As DNA, the CDR3 is TGTGCCAGCAGCCATGCTCTCGGGACAGATACGCAGTATTTT.